The present T cell receptor beta chain was sequenced within a study of CD8+ T cells in alopecia areata. Following RNA extraction, reverse transcription yielded cDNA that acted as the sequencing template. Some clones are missing from TCRdb's copy, which holds only in-frame ones; the method was immunoSEQ multiplex PCR. The sample holds roughly 120,000 clones, and no clone turns up only once. This clone was recorded a few times. Genes and germline are mouse. Other DNA sequences from this sample encode an identical CDR3 as well. The source is a C3H/HeJ mouse with alopecia areata. These mice share the MHC haplotype H2-k. The sample was lesional skin.

CDR3 sequence: CTCSAGTGGRAEQFF. Partial CDR3 DNA: TGCACCTGCAGTGCCGGGACAGGGGGCCGGGCT. The chain is built from TRBV1 and TRBJ2-1; 12 nucleotides align to TRBD1. The DNA ends 4 residues before the CDR3 does, and the rest of the CDR3 is filled in from the germline J gene. From germline, CDR1 is NSQYPW and CDR2 LRSPGD (reference sequence). The CDR3 length is 15 residues.